This paragraph covers one T cell receptor (beta chain) sequence. Germline V CDR1 and CDR2: GTSNPN, SVGIG (reference sequence). Trimming shortened V by 3 bases and J by 3 bases, and 15 bases separated the two germline ends. This CDR3 spans 15 amino acids. The sample originates from a study of blood T cell repertoires in COVID-19. For the study at large: Specimens from acute and convalescent COVID-19 originated in the United States, Italy and Spain. PBMCs, B-cell-depleted T cells, or T cells were the source of the cDNA or gDNA that made up the material.

Study processing details: Reference gene primer amplification in the assay estimated nucleated cell counts. Profiling relied on immunoSEQ multiplex PCR, and the TCRdb table lists in-frame clones only, not all of them. V and J calls and clone size are those listed in that table; D and trimming were worked out from the DNA. Of under 200,000 clones listed, 90% are singletons. This chain joins TRBV30 and TRBJ2-1; TRBD2 might be the D (6 bases). Sequenced sample: peripheral blood. This receptor was identified in a man aged 45-60 years with acute or convalescent COVID-19. The CDR3 is CAWSPGTSYYNEQFF. As DNA, the CDR3 is TGTGCCTGGAGCCCCGGGACTTCTTACTACAATGAGCAGTTCTTC.